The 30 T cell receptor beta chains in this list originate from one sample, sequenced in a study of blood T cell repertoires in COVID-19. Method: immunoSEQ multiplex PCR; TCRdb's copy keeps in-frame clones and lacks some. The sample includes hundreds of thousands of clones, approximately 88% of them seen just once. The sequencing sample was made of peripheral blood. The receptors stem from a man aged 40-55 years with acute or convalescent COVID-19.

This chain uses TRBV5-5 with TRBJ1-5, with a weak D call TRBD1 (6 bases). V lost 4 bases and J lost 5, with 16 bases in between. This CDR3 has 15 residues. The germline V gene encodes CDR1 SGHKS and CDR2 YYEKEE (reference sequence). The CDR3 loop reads CASSVAVGGDQPQHF. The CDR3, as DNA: TGTGCCAGCAGCGTCGCAGTTGGGGGCGATCAGCCCCAGCATTTT.

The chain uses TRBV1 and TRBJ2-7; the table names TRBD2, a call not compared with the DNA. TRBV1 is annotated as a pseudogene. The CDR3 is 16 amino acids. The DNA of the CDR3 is TGCACCAGCAGCCAAGAGGATAGGAGCTGTACCTACGAGCAGTATTTC. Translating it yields CTSSQEDRSCTYEQYF.

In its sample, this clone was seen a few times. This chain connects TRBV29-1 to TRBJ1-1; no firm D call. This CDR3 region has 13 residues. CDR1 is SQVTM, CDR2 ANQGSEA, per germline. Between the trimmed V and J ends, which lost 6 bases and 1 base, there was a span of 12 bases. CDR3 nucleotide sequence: TGCAGCGTCGAGGTGGTACGGAACACTGAAGCTTTCTTT. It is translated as CSVEVVRNTEAFF.

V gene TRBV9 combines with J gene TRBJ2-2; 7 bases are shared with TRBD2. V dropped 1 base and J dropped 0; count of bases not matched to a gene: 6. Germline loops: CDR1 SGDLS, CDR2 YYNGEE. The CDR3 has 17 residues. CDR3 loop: CASSVTSAVPNTGELFF. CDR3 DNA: TGTGCCAGCAGCGTAACTAGCGCCGTTCCGAACACCGGGGAGCTGTTTTTT.

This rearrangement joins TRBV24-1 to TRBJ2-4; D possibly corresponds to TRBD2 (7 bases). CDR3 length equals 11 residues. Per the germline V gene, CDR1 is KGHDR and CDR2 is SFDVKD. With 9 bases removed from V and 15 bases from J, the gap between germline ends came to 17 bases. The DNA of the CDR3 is TGTGCCACCGCTAGGGGGGGTCGGCGGTACTTC. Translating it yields CATARGGRRYF.

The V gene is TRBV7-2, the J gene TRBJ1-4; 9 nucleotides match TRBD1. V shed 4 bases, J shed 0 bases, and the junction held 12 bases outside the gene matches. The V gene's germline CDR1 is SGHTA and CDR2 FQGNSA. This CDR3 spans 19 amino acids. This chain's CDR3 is CASSWGRDREWATNEKLFF. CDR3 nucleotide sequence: TGTGCCAGCAGCTGGGGCCGGGACAGGGAATGGGCAACTAATGAAAAACTGTTTTTT.

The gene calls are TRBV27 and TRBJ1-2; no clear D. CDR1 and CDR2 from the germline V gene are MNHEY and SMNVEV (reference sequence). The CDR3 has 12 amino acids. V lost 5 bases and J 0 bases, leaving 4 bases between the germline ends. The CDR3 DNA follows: TGTGCCAGCAGTCCATCTAACTATGGCTACACCTTC. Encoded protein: CASSPSNYGYTF.

CDR3 amino acids: CASSQDRAGRDTQYF. In DNA form, the CDR3 reads TGCGCCAGCAGCCAAGATCGAGCGGGGAGGGATACGCAGTATTTT. The chain has TRBV4-3 and TRBJ2-3, with 7 bases that match TRBD2. The germline V gene encodes CDR1 LGHNA and CDR2 YSLEER. J gave up 6 bases and V 0 bases, and 6 bases lay outside the gene matches. This CDR3 spans 15 amino acids.

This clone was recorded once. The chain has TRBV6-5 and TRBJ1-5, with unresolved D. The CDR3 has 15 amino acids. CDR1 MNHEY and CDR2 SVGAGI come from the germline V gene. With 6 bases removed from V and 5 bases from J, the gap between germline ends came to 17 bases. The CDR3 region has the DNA TGTGCCAGCAGGGCCGTGGGCCTGCTTGATCAGCCCCAGCATTTT. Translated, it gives CASRAVGLLDQPQHF.

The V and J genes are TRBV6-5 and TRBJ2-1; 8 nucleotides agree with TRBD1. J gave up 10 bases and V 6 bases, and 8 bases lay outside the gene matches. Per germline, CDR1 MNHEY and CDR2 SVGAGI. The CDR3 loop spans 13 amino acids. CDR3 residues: CASRRRRDREQFF. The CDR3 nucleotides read TGTGCCAGCAGACGACGCCGGGACAGGGAGCAGTTCTTC.

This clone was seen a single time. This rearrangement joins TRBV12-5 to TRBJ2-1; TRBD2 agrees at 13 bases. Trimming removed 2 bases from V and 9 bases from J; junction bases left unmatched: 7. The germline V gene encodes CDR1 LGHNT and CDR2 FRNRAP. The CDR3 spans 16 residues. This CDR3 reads CASGLPWTSGSVEQFF. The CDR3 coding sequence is TGTGCTAGTGGTTTGCCATGGACTAGCGGGAGTGTTGAGCAGTTCTTC.

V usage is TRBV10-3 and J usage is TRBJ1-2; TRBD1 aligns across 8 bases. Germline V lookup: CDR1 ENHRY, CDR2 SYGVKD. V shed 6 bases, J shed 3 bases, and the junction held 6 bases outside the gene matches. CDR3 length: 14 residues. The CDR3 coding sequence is TGTGCCATCAGACCAGGGGGCATGGACTATGGCTACACCTTC. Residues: CAIRPGGMDYGYTF.

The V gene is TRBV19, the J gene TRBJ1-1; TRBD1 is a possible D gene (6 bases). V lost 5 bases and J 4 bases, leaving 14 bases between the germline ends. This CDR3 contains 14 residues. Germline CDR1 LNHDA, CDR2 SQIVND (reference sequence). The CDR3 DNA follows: TGTGCCAGTAGTCCACAACAGGGCCCCACTGAAGCTTTCTTT. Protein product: CASSPQQGPTEAFF.

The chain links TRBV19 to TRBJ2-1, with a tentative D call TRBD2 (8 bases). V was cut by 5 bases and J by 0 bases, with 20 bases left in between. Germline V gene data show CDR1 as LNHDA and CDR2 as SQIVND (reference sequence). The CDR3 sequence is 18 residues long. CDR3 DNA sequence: TGTGCCAGTAGTGCCACCGGGACTAGGGACAGCTCCTACAATGAGCAGTTCTTC. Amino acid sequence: CASSATGTRDSSYNEQFF.

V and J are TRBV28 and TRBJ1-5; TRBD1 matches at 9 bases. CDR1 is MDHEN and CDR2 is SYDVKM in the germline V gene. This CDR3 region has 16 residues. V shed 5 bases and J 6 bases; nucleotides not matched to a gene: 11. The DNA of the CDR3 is TGTGCCAGCAGTCGTCTTACAGGGGGCCGGGGTCAGCCCCAGCATTTT. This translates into CASSRLTGGRGQPQHF.

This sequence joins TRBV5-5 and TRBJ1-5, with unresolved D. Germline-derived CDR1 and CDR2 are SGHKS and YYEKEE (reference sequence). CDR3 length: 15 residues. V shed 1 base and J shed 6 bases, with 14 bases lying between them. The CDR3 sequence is CASSLYVSASQPQHF. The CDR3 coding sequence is TGTGCCAGCAGCTTGTACGTCTCCGCTAGTCAGCCCCAGCATTTT. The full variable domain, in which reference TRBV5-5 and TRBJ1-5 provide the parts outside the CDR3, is DAGVTQSPTHLIKTRGQQVTLRCSPISGHKSVSWYQQVLGQGPQFIFQYYEKEERGRGNFPDRFSARQFPNYSSELNVNALLLGDSALYLCASSLYVSASQPQHFGDGTRLSIL.

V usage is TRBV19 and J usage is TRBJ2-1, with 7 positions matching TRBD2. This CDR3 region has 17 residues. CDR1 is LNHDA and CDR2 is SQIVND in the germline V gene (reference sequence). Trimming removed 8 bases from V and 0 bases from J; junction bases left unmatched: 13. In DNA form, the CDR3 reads TGTGCCAGTCAGGCTAGCGGTGCGAGGGGCTCCTACAATGAGCAGTTCTTC. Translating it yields CASQASGARGSYNEQFF.

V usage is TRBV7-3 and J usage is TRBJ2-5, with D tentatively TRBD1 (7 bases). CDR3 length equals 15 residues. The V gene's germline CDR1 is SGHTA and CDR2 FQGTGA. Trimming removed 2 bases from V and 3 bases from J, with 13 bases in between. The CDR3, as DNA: TGTGCCAGCAGCTTATCCAGGGGGGATGAAGAGACCCAGTACTTC. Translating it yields CASSLSRGDEETQYF.

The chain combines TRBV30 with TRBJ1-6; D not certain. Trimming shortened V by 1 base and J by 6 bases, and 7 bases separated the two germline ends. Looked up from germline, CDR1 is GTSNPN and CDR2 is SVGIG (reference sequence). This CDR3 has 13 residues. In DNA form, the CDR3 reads TGTGCCTGGAGTGCACAGATTAATTCACCCCTCCACTTT. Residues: CAWSAQINSPLHF.

Here the CDR3 DNA reads TGTGCCATCAGGGAGGGACAGGGGGCACCCCAAAAGTACTTC. This gives the protein CAIREGQGAPQKYF. V gene TRBV10-3 combines with J gene TRBJ2-7; 12 bases align to TRBD1. The germline CDR1 and CDR2 sequences are ENHRY and SYGVKD. The CDR3 runs to 14 residues. V shed 6 bases, J shed 11 bases, and the junction held 11 bases outside the gene matches.

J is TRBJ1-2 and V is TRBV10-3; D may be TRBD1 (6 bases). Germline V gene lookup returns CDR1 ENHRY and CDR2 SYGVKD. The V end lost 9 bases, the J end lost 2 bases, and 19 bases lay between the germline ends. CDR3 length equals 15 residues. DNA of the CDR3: TGTGCCATTAGGACGTCACAGGGAGACAACTATGGCTACACCTTC. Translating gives CAIRTSQGDNYGYTF.

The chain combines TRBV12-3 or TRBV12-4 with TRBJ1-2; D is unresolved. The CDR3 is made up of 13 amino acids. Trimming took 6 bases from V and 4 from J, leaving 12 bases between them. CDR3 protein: CASSLRVSYGYTF. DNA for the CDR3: TGTGCCAGCAGCCTGCGGGTCTCCTATGGCTACACCTTC.

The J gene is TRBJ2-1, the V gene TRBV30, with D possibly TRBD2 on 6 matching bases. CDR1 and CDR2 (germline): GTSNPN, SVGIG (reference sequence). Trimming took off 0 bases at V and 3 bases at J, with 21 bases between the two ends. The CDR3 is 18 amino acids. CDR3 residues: CAWSVGFGLRGHYNEQFF. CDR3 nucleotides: TGTGCCTGGAGTGTCGGATTCGGGTTGCGGGGCCACTACAATGAGCAGTTCTTC.

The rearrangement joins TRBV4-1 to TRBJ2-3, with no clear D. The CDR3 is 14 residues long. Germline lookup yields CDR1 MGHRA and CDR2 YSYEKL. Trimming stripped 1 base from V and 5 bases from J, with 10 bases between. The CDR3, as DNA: TGCGCCAGCAGCCAAGCCTTTCCGGGAGATACGCAGTATTTT. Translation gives CASSQAFPGDTQYF.

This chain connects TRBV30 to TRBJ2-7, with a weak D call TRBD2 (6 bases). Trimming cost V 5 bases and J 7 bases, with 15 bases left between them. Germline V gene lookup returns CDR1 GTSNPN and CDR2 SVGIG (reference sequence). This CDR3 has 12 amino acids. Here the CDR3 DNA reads TGTGCCTGGGCACGGGACTCCTCAGAGCAGTACTTC. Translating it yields CAWARDSSEQYF.

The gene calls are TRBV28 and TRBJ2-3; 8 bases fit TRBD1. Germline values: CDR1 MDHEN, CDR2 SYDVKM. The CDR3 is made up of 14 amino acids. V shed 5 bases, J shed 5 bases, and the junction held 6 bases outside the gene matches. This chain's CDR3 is CASSGQGEIDTQYF. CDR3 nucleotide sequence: TGTGCCAGCAGTGGACAGGGAGAGATAGATACGCAGTATTTT.

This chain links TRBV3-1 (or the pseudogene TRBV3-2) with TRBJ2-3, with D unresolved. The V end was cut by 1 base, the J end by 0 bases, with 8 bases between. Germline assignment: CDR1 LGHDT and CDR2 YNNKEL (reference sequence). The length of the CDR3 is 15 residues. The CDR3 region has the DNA TGTGCCAGCAGCCAAGTTGCGCCTAGCACAGATACGCAGTATTTT. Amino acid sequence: CASSQVAPSTDTQYF.

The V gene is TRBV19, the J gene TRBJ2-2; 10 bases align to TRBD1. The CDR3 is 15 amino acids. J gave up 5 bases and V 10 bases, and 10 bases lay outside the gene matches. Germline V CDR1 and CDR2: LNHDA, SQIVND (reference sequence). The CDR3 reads CATYDRGRGTGELFF. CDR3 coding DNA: TGTGCCACTTACGACAGGGGGCGCGGGACCGGGGAGCTGTTTTTT.

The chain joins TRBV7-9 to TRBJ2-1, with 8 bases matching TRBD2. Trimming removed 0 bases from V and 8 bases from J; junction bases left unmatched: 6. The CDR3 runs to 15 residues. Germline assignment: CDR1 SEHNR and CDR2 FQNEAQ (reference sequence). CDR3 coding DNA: TGTGCCAGCAGCTTAGCAGAGCGGGAGCTTGATGAGCAGTTCTTC. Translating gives CASSLAERELDEQFF.

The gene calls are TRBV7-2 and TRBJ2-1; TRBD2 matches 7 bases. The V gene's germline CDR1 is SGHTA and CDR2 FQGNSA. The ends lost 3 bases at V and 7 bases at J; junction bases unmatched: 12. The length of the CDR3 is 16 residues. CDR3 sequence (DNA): TGTGCCAGCAGCTTTCTTGCGGGAGCAATCGGAAATGAGCAGTTCTTC. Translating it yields CASSFLAGAIGNEQFF.